A selection of T cell receptor beta chains follows, all from one sample in a study of TIL therapy for anti-PD-1-resistant metastatic lung cancer. Produced via immunoSEQ multiplex PCR; TCRdb's table is partial and in-frame only. The repertoire has more than 45,000 clones, about nine tenths of them found once; the top ten carry 2.6%. The sequencing here drew on blood, taken at baseline. All receptors come from a person between 25 and 80 years old with non-small cell lung cancer. The CDR3 runs from the conserved cysteine through the conserved F or W. Fields, in order: clone size, D gene, J gene, V gene, CDR3 DNA, CDR3 protein. The D gene is left open where the match is weak. For some rows the clone size is stated as once, few or many, or as a class when expanded; others skip it.

size: .
D: TRBD1
J: TRBJ2-7
V: TRBV2
DNA: TGTGCCAGCAGTGAGGGGGACAGGCGGCTACAGTGGGCCTACGAGCAGTACTTC
CDR3: CASSEGDRRLQWAYEQYF

size: .
D: .
J: TRBJ1-1
V: TRBV29-1
DNA: TGCAGCGTTGTTACGAGGGGGAGTGAAGCTTTCTTT
CDR3: CSVVTRGSEAFF

size: .
D: TRBD1
J: TRBJ1-1
V: TRBV7-8
DNA: TGTGCCAGCAGCTCTGACAGGGCCCAGGGTCCGCTTGAAGCTTTCTTT
CDR3: CASSSDRAQGPLEAFF

size: .
D: .
J: TRBJ1-1
V: TRBV30
DNA: TGTGCCTGGAGTGTGCAGGGGAACACTGAAGCTTTCTTT
CDR3: CAWSVQGNTEAFF

size: once
D: .
J: TRBJ1-2
V: TRBV12-3/TRBV12-4
DNA: TGTGCCAGCACCCAAGGACAGATCTATGGCTACACCTTC
CDR3: CASTQGQIYGYTF

size: .
D: TRBD1
J: TRBJ1-6
V: TRBV5-4
DNA: TGTGCCAGCAGCCCGGGACAGTCGATAGCTAATTCACCCCTCCACTTT
CDR3: CASSPGQSIANSPLHF

size: .
D: TRBD2
J: TRBJ2-6
V: TRBV19
DNA: TGTGCCAGTGGCCTTAATGGGGGGGTATCTGGGGCCAACGTCCTGACTTTC
CDR3: CASGLNGGVSGANVLTF

size: .
D: TRBD1
J: TRBJ1-2
V: TRBV6-5
DNA: TGTGCCAGCAGTCGACAGGGGGCGGCCTATGGCTACACCTTC
CDR3: CASSRQGAAYGYTF

size: .
D: TRBD1
J: TRBJ2-3
V: TRBV10-1
DNA: TGCGCCAGCAGTGACGAGGGACAGCCCTACGGCACAGATACGCAGTATTTT
CDR3: CASSDEGQPYGTDTQYF

size: few
D: TRBD1
J: TRBJ1-2
V: TRBV2
DNA: TGTGCCAGCAGTCTAGGGACAGGGGCCGGCTACACCTTC
CDR3: CASSLGTGAGYTF

size: .
D: .
J: TRBJ2-3
V: TRBV28
DNA: TGTGCCAGCAGTGCCACAGGATCCACAGATACGCAGTATTTT
CDR3: CASSATGSTDTQYF

size: .
D: .
J: TRBJ2-3
V: TRBV7-8
DNA: TGTGCCAGCAGCTTAGGGGGTCGGGATACGCAGTATTTT
CDR3: CASSLGGRDTQYF

size: .
D: .
J: TRBJ2-7
V: TRBV4-1
DNA: TGCGCCAGCAGTCAGGCGGACGGTCCTCTCCACGAGCAGTACTTC
CDR3: CASSQADGPLHEQYF

size: .
D: TRBD2
J: TRBJ2-7
V: TRBV3-1/TRBV3-2
DNA: TGTGCCAGCAGTCAACGGGGAGGGACGCCTCCAGGCGAGCAGTACTTC
CDR3: CASSQRGGTPPGEQYF

size: .
D: TRBD1
J: TRBJ2-1
V: TRBV14
DNA: TGTGCCAGCAGCCAAAATCCGGGACAGGGTGTTCTCTACAATGAGCAGTTCTTC
CDR3: CASSQNPGQGVLYNEQFF

size: .
D: .
J: TRBJ1-1
V: TRBV10-1
DNA: TGCGCCAGCAGTTCATCGGACAGAGGGGCCGCGAACACTGAAGCTTTCTTT
CDR3: CASSSSDRGAANTEAFF

size: .
D: .
J: TRBJ1-1
V: TRBV2
DNA: TGTGCCAGCAGGCTCTTTGGAACTGAAGCTTTCTTT
CDR3: CASRLFGTEAFF

size: .
D: TRBD1
J: TRBJ2-5
V: TRBV4-1
DNA: TGCGCCAGCAGCCCACGGGACAGGGAATACCAAGAGACCCAGTACTTC
CDR3: CASSPRDREYQETQYF

size: .
D: .
J: TRBJ1-5
V: TRBV19
DNA: TGTGCCAGTAGTACCCGCGTCAGACGCGATCAGCCCCAGCATTTT
CDR3: CASSTRVRRDQPQHF

size: .
D: .
J: TRBJ1-5
V: TRBV2
DNA: TGTGCCAGCAGTGAAGCAGAGGGGCAGGGCAATCAGCCCCAGCATTTT
CDR3: CASSEAEGQGNQPQHF

size: .
D: TRBD1
J: TRBJ1-2
V: TRBV3-1/TRBV3-2
DNA: TGTGCCAGCAGCCAGGCCGGGACAGGGTCGGAGTATGGCTACACCTTC
CDR3: CASSQAGTGSEYGYTF

size: .
D: .
J: TRBJ2-7
V: TRBV6-1
DNA: TGTGCCAGCAGTGAATTGGACGAGCAGTACTTC
CDR3: CASSELDEQYF

size: .
D: .
J: TRBJ2-4
V: TRBV23-1
DNA: TGCGCCAGCAGTCAATCAACGGACAACCCTTGTGTAGCCAAAAACATTCAGTACTTC
CDR3: CASSQSTDNPCVAKNIQYF